A selection of T cell receptor beta chains follows, all from one sample in a study of shared T cell receptors in the human thymus. Assay used: immunoSEQ multiplex PCR; TCRdb lists only in-frame clones, some missing. The sample records over 450,000 clones, 75% to 80% being singletons. These records were also assigned to another study, of human thymus T cells.

The sequencing sample was made of thymocytes. The receptors were sampled from a boy under two years old with a congenital heart defect. Each CDR3 is given with its conserved first and last residue. Fields, in order: V gene, clone size, D gene, J gene, CDR3 DNA, CDR3 protein. D genes are given only for firm matches. The size of a clone is reported for some rows only, either as once, few or many, or as a class for expanded clones.

v_gene: TRBV25-1; abundance: NA; d_gene: NA; j_gene: TRBJ2-7; CDR3nt: TGTGCCAGCAGTGGGCGGGACAGCCACCCGTACGAGCAGTACTTC; CDR3aa: CASSGRDSHPYEQYF
v_gene: TRBV30; abundance: NA; d_gene: TRBD2; j_gene: TRBJ2-1; CDR3nt: TGTGCCTGGAGGTCAGGGGCTAGCGGGAGTAGGAGCTCCTACAATGAGCAGTTCTTC; CDR3aa: CAWRSGASGSRSSYNEQFF
v_gene: TRBV11-3; abundance: NA; d_gene: NA; j_gene: TRBJ1-2; CDR3nt: TGTGCCAGCAGCTTCAGGTCCGGGGGGGGCTATGGCTACACCTTC; CDR3aa: CASSFRSGGGYGYTF
v_gene: TRBV4-3; abundance: NA; d_gene: TRBD1; j_gene: TRBJ1-1; CDR3nt: TGCGCCAGCAGCCCTAATGAGGGGGCGCGTACTGAAGCTTTCTTT; CDR3aa: CASSPNEGARTEAFF
v_gene: TRBV7-2; abundance: NA; d_gene: NA; j_gene: TRBJ1-2; CDR3nt: TGTGCCAGCAGCTTAGAACAGGGAGCCTACTATGGCTACACCTTC; CDR3aa: CASSLEQGAYYGYTF
v_gene: TRBV4-3; abundance: NA; d_gene: TRBD2; j_gene: TRBJ2-3; CDR3nt: TGCGCCAGCAGCCAAGATCGACGGGAGGGGAGCACAGATACGCAGTATTTT; CDR3aa: CASSQDRREGSTDTQYF
v_gene: TRBV6-1; abundance: few; d_gene: NA; j_gene: TRBJ1-3; CDR3nt: TGTGCCAGCGGCGGGGTACCCTCTGGAAACACCATATATTTT; CDR3aa: CASGGVPSGNTIYF
v_gene: TRBV9; abundance: NA; d_gene: NA; j_gene: TRBJ1-5; CDR3nt: TGTGCCAGCAGCCCCCGGGGGTATAGCAATCAGCCCCAGCATTTT; CDR3aa: CASSPRGYSNQPQHF
v_gene: TRBV21-1; abundance: few; d_gene: NA; j_gene: TRBJ1-2; CDR3nt: TGTGCCAGCAGCGGGTGGGGGAGGTATGGCTACACCTTC; CDR3aa: CASSGWGRYGYTF
v_gene: TRBV5-1; abundance: NA; d_gene: TRBD2; j_gene: TRBJ2-2; CDR3nt: TGCGCCAGCAGGGAAGGGACTAGCCGCACCGGGGAGCTGTTTTTT; CDR3aa: CASREGTSRTGELFF
v_gene: TRBV19; abundance: NA; d_gene: NA; j_gene: TRBJ2-3; CDR3nt: TGTGCCAGTAGTTGGGGGCTAGCGGGCACAGATACGCAGTATTTT; CDR3aa: CASSWGLAGTDTQYF
v_gene: TRBV29-1; abundance: NA; d_gene: TRBD2; j_gene: TRBJ2-7; CDR3nt: TGCAGCGTTGAAGATCAGCGGGAGGGTTTCTACGAGCAGTACTTC; CDR3aa: CSVEDQREGFYEQYF
v_gene: TRBV11-3; abundance: NA; d_gene: NA; j_gene: TRBJ2-3; CDR3nt: TGTGCCAGCAGCTTAGCGGGAGCTACGCAGTATTTT; CDR3aa: CASSLAGATQYF
v_gene: TRBV28; abundance: NA; d_gene: TRBD2; j_gene: TRBJ2-1; CDR3nt: TGTGCCAGCAGCCACCCTAGCGGGAGATCCCTGGCGCAGTTCTTC; CDR3aa: CASSHPSGRSLAQFF
v_gene: TRBV14; abundance: NA; d_gene: TRBD1; j_gene: TRBJ2-7; CDR3nt: TGTGCCAGCAGCCAAGTCTCAGGACAGGCCACCTACGAGCAGTACTTC; CDR3aa: CASSQVSGQATYEQYF
v_gene: TRBV10-3; abundance: NA; d_gene: TRBD2; j_gene: TRBJ2-7; CDR3nt: TGTGCCATCAGTGCCAAGGGACCGTTACTAGCGGGAGGCCACTCCTACGAGCAGTACTTC; CDR3aa: CAISAKGPLLAGGHSYEQYF
v_gene: TRBV19; abundance: few; d_gene: NA; j_gene: TRBJ2-4; CDR3nt: TGTGCCAGTAAAGCGGGTGACCCGGGATTCGGCATTCAGTACTTC; CDR3aa: CASKAGDPGFGIQYF
v_gene: TRBV14; abundance: NA; d_gene: NA; j_gene: TRBJ1-2; CDR3nt: TGTGCCAGCAGCCAAAGAAGAACCCAGAGGAACTATGGCTACACCTTC; CDR3aa: CASSQRRTQRNYGYTF
v_gene: TRBV6-5; abundance: NA; d_gene: NA; j_gene: TRBJ2-7; CDR3nt: TGTGCCAGCAGTTACTCTGTACTACCGTACGAGCAGTACTTC; CDR3aa: CASSYSVLPYEQYF
v_gene: TRBV4-2; abundance: few; d_gene: NA; j_gene: TRBJ2-5; CDR3nt: TGTGCCAGCAGCCAAGATGAGGAGACCCAGTACTTC; CDR3aa: CASSQDEETQYF
v_gene: TRBV7-8; abundance: NA; d_gene: TRBD2; j_gene: TRBJ2-3; CDR3nt: TGTGCCAGCAGCCCGAGCACAGGATGGACTAGCGGGAGGGCCAGGGCAGATACGCAGTATTTT; CDR3aa: CASSPSTGWTSGRARADTQYF
v_gene: TRBV5-6; abundance: NA; d_gene: TRBD1; j_gene: TRBJ1-5; CDR3nt: TGTGCCAGCAGCTTGATGGGGACAGGGGAGGTAAGCAATCAGCCCCAGCATTTT; CDR3aa: CASSLMGTGEVSNQPQHF
v_gene: TRBV4-3; abundance: NA; d_gene: TRBD2; j_gene: TRBJ2-7; CDR3nt: TGCGCCAGCAGCCCACGAATCCCAGCGGGACGCTCCTACGAGCAGTACTTC; CDR3aa: CASSPRIPAGRSYEQYF
v_gene: TRBV15; abundance: NA; d_gene: TRBD2; j_gene: TRBJ2-7; CDR3nt: TGTGCCACCAGCAGACCGACTAGCGGGAAGATCCACGAGCAGTACTTC; CDR3aa: CATSRPTSGKIHEQYF
v_gene: TRBV4-3; abundance: few; d_gene: TRBD2; j_gene: TRBJ2-2; CDR3nt: TGCGCCAGCAGCCACTACGGAGCACTAGCGGGAGTGAACACCGGGGAGCTGTTTTTT; CDR3aa: CASSHYGALAGVNTGELFF
v_gene: TRBV7-9; abundance: once; d_gene: NA; j_gene: TRBJ1-4; CDR3nt: TGTGCCAGCGGCCATTGGAGGGGCAATGAAAAACTGTTTTTT; CDR3aa: CASGHWRGNEKLFF
v_gene: TRBV4-1; abundance: NA; d_gene: TRBD1; j_gene: TRBJ2-7; CDR3nt: TGCGCCAGCAGCGGTTCTCTAGGGACAGGGCCCTACGAGCAGTACTTC; CDR3aa: CASSGSLGTGPYEQYF
v_gene: TRBV6-5; abundance: few; d_gene: NA; j_gene: TRBJ2-2; CDR3nt: TGTGCCAGCAGTTACCAGCGGAACACGAACACCGGGGAGCTGTTTTTT; CDR3aa: CASSYQRNTNTGELFF
v_gene: TRBV19; abundance: NA; d_gene: NA; j_gene: TRBJ2-3; CDR3nt: TGTGCCAGCCTGGCGGAGGAGTATTTT; CDR3aa: CASLAEEYF
v_gene: TRBV2; abundance: NA; d_gene: NA; j_gene: TRBJ2-5; CDR3nt: TGTGCCAGCGGGTCAGGGGCCCAAGAGACCCAGTACTTC; CDR3aa: CASGSGAQETQYF
v_gene: TRBV4-1; abundance: once; d_gene: TRBD2; j_gene: TRBJ2-5; CDR3nt: TGCGCCAGCAGCCAAGATCTCGGCGCTAGCGGGAGTGAGACCCAGTACTTC; CDR3aa: CASSQDLGASGSETQYF
v_gene: TRBV19; abundance: NA; d_gene: TRBD2; j_gene: TRBJ2-1; CDR3nt: TGTGCCAGTAGTCCCCGTGGGTGGGACCCTAGCGGGAGGTACAATGAGCAGTTCTTC; CDR3aa: CASSPRGWDPSGRYNEQFF
v_gene: TRBV28; abundance: NA; d_gene: TRBD2; j_gene: TRBJ2-5; CDR3nt: TGTGCCAGCAGTTCATCACCGGAACCTAGCGGGCGCCAAGAGACCCAGTACTTC; CDR3aa: CASSSSPEPSGRQETQYF
v_gene: TRBV4-1; abundance: NA; d_gene: NA; j_gene: TRBJ1-3; CDR3nt: TGCGCCAGCAGCCAAGATCAAGGGAGCAGGCGTCCGTCTGGAAACACCATATATTTT; CDR3aa: CASSQDQGSRRPSGNTIYF
v_gene: TRBV19; abundance: NA; d_gene: NA; j_gene: TRBJ1-3; CDR3nt: TGTGCCAGTAGTATCTTCCATCAGGGCCCGAGCTCTGGAAACACCATATATTTT; CDR3aa: CASSIFHQGPSSGNTIYF
v_gene: TRBV28; abundance: once; d_gene: TRBD2; j_gene: TRBJ2-7; CDR3nt: TGTGCCAGCACCCGGGGGGTTAGCTACGAGCAGTACTTC; CDR3aa: CASTRGVSYEQYF
v_gene: TRBV28; abundance: NA; d_gene: TRBD2; j_gene: TRBJ2-7; CDR3nt: TGTGCCAGCGAAGCGGGAGGATACTACGAGCAGTACTTC; CDR3aa: CASEAGGYYEQYF
v_gene: TRBV6-5; abundance: few; d_gene: TRBD2; j_gene: TRBJ2-2; CDR3nt: TGTGCCAGCAGTTACGGGCGGGAGGAGGGCGGGGAGCTGTTTTTT; CDR3aa: CASSYGREEGGELFF
v_gene: TRBV12-2; abundance: NA; d_gene: NA; j_gene: TRBJ1-2; CDR3nt: TGTGCAAGTCGCTTAAGCGGGCCCTGGCGACACGGCTACACCTTC; CDR3aa: CASRLSGPWRHGYTF
v_gene: TRBV15; abundance: NA; d_gene: TRBD2; j_gene: TRBJ2-3; CDR3nt: TGTGCCACCAGCAGAGATGGGGGGACTAGCGGCACAGATACGCAGTATTTT; CDR3aa: CATSRDGGTSGTDTQYF
v_gene: TRBV19; abundance: few; d_gene: NA; j_gene: TRBJ2-2; CDR3nt: TGTGCCAGTAGTCGAAGTGTTAGGGACATAGTGTCCGGGGAGCTGTTTTTT; CDR3aa: CASSRSVRDIVSGELFF
v_gene: TRBV30; abundance: NA; d_gene: NA; j_gene: TRBJ2-1; CDR3nt: TGTGCCTGGGACACAAACAATGAGCAGTTCTTC; CDR3aa: CAWDTNNEQFF
v_gene: TRBV19; abundance: NA; d_gene: TRBD2; j_gene: TRBJ2-7; CDR3nt: TGTGCCAGTAGTATGGGGACTAGCGGGAGGACCTACGAGCAGTACTTC; CDR3aa: CASSMGTSGRTYEQYF
v_gene: TRBV11-1; abundance: NA; d_gene: TRBD2; j_gene: TRBJ2-7; CDR3nt: TGTGCCAGCAGCTTTCCAAGCGGGAGGCAATCCTACGAGCAGTACTTC; CDR3aa: CASSFPSGRQSYEQYF
v_gene: TRBV4-3; abundance: NA; d_gene: TRBD2; j_gene: TRBJ2-3; CDR3nt: TGCGCCAGCAGCCAAGTTCCAGCGGGAGGGCCGGATACGCAGTATTTT; CDR3aa: CASSQVPAGGPDTQYF
v_gene: TRBV2; abundance: few; d_gene: TRBD2; j_gene: TRBJ2-1; CDR3nt: TGTGCCAGCAGTATTGGACTAGCGGGGGGCAATGAGCAGTTCTTC; CDR3aa: CASSIGLAGGNEQFF
v_gene: TRBV6-5; abundance: NA; d_gene: TRBD2; j_gene: TRBJ2-7; CDR3nt: TGTGCCAGCAGACCCGGGGCTAGCGGGTCCTACGAGCAGTACTTC; CDR3aa: CASRPGASGSYEQYF
v_gene: TRBV18; abundance: NA; d_gene: TRBD2; j_gene: TRBJ2-7; CDR3nt: TGTGCCAGCTCACCCGACACGTCTAGCGGGGCACACTACGAGCAGTACTTC; CDR3aa: CASSPDTSSGAHYEQYF